The 19 T cell receptor beta chains below all came from one sample that was sequenced in a study of cytomegalovirus exposure and HLA in healthy donors. Vbeta (60) and Jbeta (13) primers were used in the PCR. Generated by immunoSEQ multiplex PCR, the TCRdb table keeps only in-frame clones and is missing some. The sample yields about 140,000 clones, about 77% seen once. The sequenced sample consisted of PBMCs. These receptors were taken from a female donor in good health and CMV-seronegative.

This rearrangement joins TRBV7-6 to TRBJ2-1, with D tentatively TRBD2 (6 bases). Looked up from germline, CDR1 is SGHVS and CDR2 is FNYEAQ. The CDR3 consists of 15 residues. Trimming pared 4 bases from V and 3 bases from J, leaving 13 bases between. CDR3 DNA: TGTGCCAGCAGCTCCGGGACTGGAAACTACAATGAGCAGTTCTTC. The encoded protein is CASSSGTGNYNEQFF.

This rearrangement joins TRBV7-9 to TRBJ1-1; no firm D call. Germline values: CDR1 SEHNR, CDR2 FQNEAQ (reference sequence). There are 17 residues in the CDR3. Deletions cut 1 base from V and 1 base from J, with 16 bases between. The CDR3 DNA reads as TGTGCCAGCAGCTTAGTCGGGGTCATAGGGCCGAACACTGAAGCTTTCTTT. Translation gives CASSLVGVIGPNTEAFF.

The J gene is TRBJ2-1, the V gene TRBV5-1; possibly TRBD2 for D (6 bases). Germline CDR1 SGHRS, CDR2 YFSETQ. This CDR3 spans 16 amino acids. V was cut by 0 bases and J by 3 bases, with 13 bases left in between. CDR3 residues: CASSLGLAMDYNEQFF. For the CDR3, the DNA is TGCGCCAGCAGCTTGGGTCTAGCGATGGACTACAATGAGCAGTTCTTC.

The V and J genes are TRBV15 and TRBJ1-2; 8 positions match TRBD1. Germline assignment: CDR1 LNHNV and CDR2 YYDKDF (reference sequence). This CDR3 is 14 amino acids long. V was pared by 2 bases and J by 3 bases, with 2 bases of the junction left unmatched. CDR3 loop: CATSRSGQDYGYTF. The CDR3 nucleotides read TGTGCCACCAGCAGATCGGGACAGGACTATGGCTACACCTTC.

This clone appeared a few times. The V gene is TRBV11-2, the J gene TRBJ1-1; D ambiguous. The CDR3 consists of 13 residues. The germline V and J ends were trimmed by 4 bases and 7 bases, with 13 bases remaining between them. Per the germline V gene, CDR1 is SGHAT and CDR2 is FQNNGV. CDR3 sequence reads: CASSSPRTYEAFF. As DNA, the CDR3 is TGTGCCAGCAGCTCCCCACGAACCTATGAAGCTTTCTTT.

V gene TRBV12-5 combines with J gene TRBJ2-2, with D maybe TRBD1 (5 bases). CDR1 and CDR2 (germline): LGHNT, FRNRAP. This CDR3 has 16 amino acids. Trimming cost V 4 bases and J 1 base, with 13 bases left between them. CDR3 sequence: CASGSRPTENTGELFF. The CDR3 DNA sequence: TGTGCTAGTGGTTCCCGCCCGACAGAGAACACCGGGGAGCTGTTTTTT.

A few counts support this clone. The chain employs TRBV6-5 and TRBJ2-5; 10 positions match TRBD1. The J call may be in error: the DNA end matches TRBJ2-7 better. The CDR3 contains 16 residues. Germline V gene sequence: CDR1 MNHEY, CDR2 SVGAGI. As DNA, the CDR3 is TGTGCCAGCAGTTACTCTGGGGACAGGGGACCTCGCGAGCAGTACTTC. Encoded protein: CASSYSGDRGPREQYF.

The chain is built from TRBV7-2 and TRBJ2-5; 8 nucleotides align to TRBD1. CDR1 is SGHTA, CDR2 FQGNSA, per germline. The CDR3 has 16 residues. V gave up 1 base and J gave up 5 bases; unmatched junction bases: 9. CDR3 nucleotides: TGTGCCAGCAGCTTAGTCTTACAGGGGGGTGTGGAGACCCAGTACTTC. Its translation is CASSLVLQGGVETQYF.

J is TRBJ2-7 and V is TRBV7-9; 9 bases are shared with TRBD1. J gave up 6 bases and V 5 bases, and 5 bases lay outside the gene matches. Germline loops: CDR1 SEHNR, CDR2 FQNEAQ (reference sequence). This CDR3 contains 13 residues. Here the CDR3 reads CASSQQGAGEQYF. In DNA, the CDR3 is TGTGCCAGCAGCCAACAGGGGGCAGGCGAGCAGTACTTC.

The genes are TRBV6-5 and TRBJ2-7, with 9 bases fitting TRBD1. V was clipped by 4 bases and J by 2 bases; unmatched bases: 6. This CDR3 has 15 residues. Per the germline V gene, CDR1 is MNHEY and CDR2 is SVGAGI. This CDR3 reads CASSSAGQGTYEQYF. The CDR3 bases are TGTGCCAGCAGTTCTGCGGGACAGGGAACCTACGAGCAGTACTTC.

The chain uses TRBV7-2 and TRBJ1-2; a weak D match, TRBD1 (5 bases). Trimming took 2 bases from V and 8 from J, leaving 12 bases between them. The CDR3 extends over 13 amino acids. Germline V gene lookup returns CDR1 SGHTA and CDR2 FQGNSA. The CDR3 nucleotides read TGTGCCAGCAGCTTACACAGGCTGGCGGGCTACACCTTC. This sequence encodes CASSLHRLAGYTF.

The chain is built from TRBV28 and TRBJ1-2; no clear D. Trimming shortened V by 5 bases and J by 8 bases, and 12 bases separated the two germline ends. CDR1 MDHEN and CDR2 SYDVKM come from the germline V gene. The CDR3 sequence is 12 residues long. The CDR3 nucleotides read TGTGCCAGCAGTCCAGCCATGCGGGGCTACACCTTC. It encodes CASSPAMRGYTF.

The chain employs TRBV5-5 and TRBJ1-2; 7 bases are a match to TRBD1. CDR1 is SGHKS, CDR2 YYEKEE, per germline (reference sequence). The CDR3 sequence is 14 residues long. Trimming at V came to 4 bases and at J to 8 bases, leaving 11 bases not matched to a gene. Here the CDR3 DNA reads TGTGCCAGCAGCCCTCTGAGGGGGCGGTTAGGCTACACCTTC. Protein product: CASSPLRGRLGYTF. Combining the CDR3 with reference TRBV5-5 and TRBJ1-2 gives the whole variable domain DAGVTQSPTHLIKTRGQQVTLRCSPISGHKSVSWYQQVLGQGPQFIFQYYEKEERGRGNFPDRFSARQFPNYSSELNVNALLLGDSALYLCASSPLRGRLGYTFGSGTRLTVV.

The chain recombines TRBV7-2 with TRBJ2-5; 9 bases are shared with TRBD2. This CDR3 contains 15 residues. V gave up 4 bases and J gave up 4 bases; unmatched junction bases: 7. Germline assignment: CDR1 SGHTA and CDR2 FQGNSA. In nucleotides, the CDR3 is TGTGCCAGCAGCTCACCGGGACTAGCATCAGAGACCCAGTACTTC. As protein: CASSSPGLASETQYF.

The rearrangement uses TRBV6-1 and TRBJ1-5; D possibly corresponds to TRBD1 (6 bases). The germline CDR1 and CDR2 sequences are MNHNS and SASEGT. The CDR3 sequence is 14 residues long. V was shortened by 7 bases and J by 4 bases, with 14 bases between the two germline ends. In DNA form, the CDR3 reads TGTGCCAGCACCCCGGGACACGAGAATCAGCCCCAGCATTTT. Translation gives CASTPGHENQPQHF.

The chain employs TRBV19 and TRBJ1-5; unclear D gene. From germline, CDR1 is LNHDA and CDR2 SQIVND (reference sequence). The CDR3 runs 15 residues. V was clipped by 7 bases and J by 8 bases, with 21 bases between them. The CDR3 region has the DNA TGTGCCAGTACCCTCCCGGGGAGGGATGGCAAGCCCCAGCATTTT. Translated, it gives CASTLPGRDGKPQHF.

V usage is TRBV4-1 and J usage is TRBJ1-1, with TRBD1 identical over 9 bases. The germline V gene has CDR1 MGHRA and CDR2 YSYEKL. There are 18 residues in the CDR3. With V trimmed by 4 bases and J by 4 bases, 16 bases remained unmatched. The CDR3 region has the DNA TGCGCCAGCAGCCTGCAGGGGGGACAGGGTAAGGTGGGCACTGAAGCTTTCTTT. This translates into CASSLQGGQGKVGTEAFF.

The V gene is TRBV27, the J gene TRBJ2-1; 9 bases agree with TRBD2. This CDR3 region has 16 residues. CDR1 is MNHEY and CDR2 is SMNVEV in the germline V gene (reference sequence). The ends lost 6 bases at V and 0 bases at J; junction bases unmatched: 6. The chain's CDR3 is CASSVSGGSSYNEQFF. DNA for the CDR3: TGTGCCAGCAGCGTTAGCGGGGGCTCCTCCTACAATGAGCAGTTCTTC.

This chain uses TRBV19 with TRBJ2-7, with 8 positions matching TRBD1. V gave up 6 bases and J gave up 3 bases; unmatched junction bases: 7. Germline assignment: CDR1 LNHDA and CDR2 SQIVND (reference sequence). The CDR3 extends over 14 amino acids. The CDR3 region is CASSLTGGGYEQYF. For the CDR3, the DNA is TGTGCCAGTAGCTTAACAGGGGGAGGCTACGAGCAGTACTTC.